This T cell receptor (beta chain) appears in the sequencing data of a study of OX40 agonist ivuxolimab in advanced cancers. Turning to the study itself: Partial response was recorded in three patients: one hepatocellular carcinoma and two cutaneous melanoma cases. Overall study results and limits: CD8+ T cells averaged more expanded clones than CD4+. Low normalized T-cell clonal expansion was also seen in some nonresponders. Circulating CD4+ and CD8+ T cells showed clonal expansion by week 6 at 0.1 to 3.0 mg/kg.

As for this clone: Its matching antigen is unknown.

V shed 8 bases and J shed 3 bases, with 19 bases lying between them. Germline values: CDR1 MGHDK, CDR2 SYGVNS. The CDR3 sequence is 15 residues long. Produced via immunoSEQ multiplex PCR; TCRdb's table is partial and in-frame only. This table has around 43,000 clones, 86% appearing once. This TCR was recovered from an adult with an advanced solid tumor such as melanoma, head and neck, liver or kidney cancer. This specimen consisted of CD4+ or CD8+ T cells sorted from blood, obtained in a trial of the OX40 agonist ivuxolimab. This chain joins TRBV25-1 and TRBJ1-2; no definite D call. The CDR3 spells CASSWAASHHYGYTF. The CDR3 bases are TGTGCCAGCTCATGGGCAGCTTCCCATCACTATGGCTACACCTTC.